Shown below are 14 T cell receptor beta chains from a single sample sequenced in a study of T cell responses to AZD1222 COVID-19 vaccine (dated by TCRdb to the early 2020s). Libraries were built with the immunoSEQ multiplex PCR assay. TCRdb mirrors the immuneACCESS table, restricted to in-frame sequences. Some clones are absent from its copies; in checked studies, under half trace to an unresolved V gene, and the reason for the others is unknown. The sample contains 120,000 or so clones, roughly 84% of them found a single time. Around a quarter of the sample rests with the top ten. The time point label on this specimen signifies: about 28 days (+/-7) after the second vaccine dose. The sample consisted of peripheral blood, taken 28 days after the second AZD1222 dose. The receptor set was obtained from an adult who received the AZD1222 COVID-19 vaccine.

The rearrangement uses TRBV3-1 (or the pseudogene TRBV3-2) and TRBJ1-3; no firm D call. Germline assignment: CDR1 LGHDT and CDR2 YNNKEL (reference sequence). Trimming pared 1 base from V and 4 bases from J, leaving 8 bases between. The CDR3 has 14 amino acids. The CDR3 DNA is TGTGCCAGCAGCCAAGGGAGTAGAGGAAACACCATATATTTT. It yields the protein CASSQGSRGNTIYF.

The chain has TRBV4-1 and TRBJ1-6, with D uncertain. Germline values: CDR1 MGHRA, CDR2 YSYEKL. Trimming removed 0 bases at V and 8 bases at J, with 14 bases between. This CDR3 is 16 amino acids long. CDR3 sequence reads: CASSQDGHGSYSPLHF. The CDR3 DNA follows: TGCGCCAGCAGCCAAGACGGTCACGGGAGTTATTCACCCCTCCACTTT.

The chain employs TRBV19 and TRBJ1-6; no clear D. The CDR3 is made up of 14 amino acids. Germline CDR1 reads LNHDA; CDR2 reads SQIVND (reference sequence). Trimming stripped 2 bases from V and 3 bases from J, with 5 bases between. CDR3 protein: CASSISNYNSPLHF. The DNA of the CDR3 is TGTGCCAGTAGTATAAGCAACTATAATTCACCCCTCCACTTT.

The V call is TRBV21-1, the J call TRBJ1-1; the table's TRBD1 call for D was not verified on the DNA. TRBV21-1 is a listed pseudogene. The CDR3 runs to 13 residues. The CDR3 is CASSKQENTEAFF. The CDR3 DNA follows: TGTGCCAGCAGCAAACAGGAAAACACTGAAGCTTTCTTT.

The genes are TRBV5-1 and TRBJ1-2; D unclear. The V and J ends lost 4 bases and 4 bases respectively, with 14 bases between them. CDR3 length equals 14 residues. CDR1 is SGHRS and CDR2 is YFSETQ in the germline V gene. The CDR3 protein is CASSPPLLGYGYTF. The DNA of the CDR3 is TGCGCCAGCAGCCCCCCTCTCCTGGGCTATGGCTACACCTTC.

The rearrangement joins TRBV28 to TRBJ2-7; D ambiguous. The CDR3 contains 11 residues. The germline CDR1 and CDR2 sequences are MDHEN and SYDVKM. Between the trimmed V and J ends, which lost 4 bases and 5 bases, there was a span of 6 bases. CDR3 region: CASSWRHEQYF. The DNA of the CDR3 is TGTGCCAGCAGTTGGCGGCACGAGCAGTACTTC.

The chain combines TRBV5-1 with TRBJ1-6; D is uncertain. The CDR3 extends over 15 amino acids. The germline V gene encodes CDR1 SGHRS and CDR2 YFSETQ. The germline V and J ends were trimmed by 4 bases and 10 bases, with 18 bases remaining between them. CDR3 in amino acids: CASSTYPAPSSPLHF. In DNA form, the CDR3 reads TGCGCCAGCAGCACGTATCCGGCGCCAAGCTCACCCCTCCACTTT.

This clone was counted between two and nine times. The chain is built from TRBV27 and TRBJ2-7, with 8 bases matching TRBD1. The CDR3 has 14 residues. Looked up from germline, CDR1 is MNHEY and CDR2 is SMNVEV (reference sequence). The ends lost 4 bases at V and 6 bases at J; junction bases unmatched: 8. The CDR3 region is CASSSIRTGSEQYF. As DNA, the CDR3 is TGTGCCAGCAGTTCTATTAGGACAGGGAGCGAGCAGTACTTC.

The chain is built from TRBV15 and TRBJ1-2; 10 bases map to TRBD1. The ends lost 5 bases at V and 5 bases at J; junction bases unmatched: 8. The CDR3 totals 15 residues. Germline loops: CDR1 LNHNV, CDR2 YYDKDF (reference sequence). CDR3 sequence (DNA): TGTGCCACCAGCGAGTGGACAGGGGGGTTTTATGGCTACACCTTC. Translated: CATSEWTGGFYGYTF.

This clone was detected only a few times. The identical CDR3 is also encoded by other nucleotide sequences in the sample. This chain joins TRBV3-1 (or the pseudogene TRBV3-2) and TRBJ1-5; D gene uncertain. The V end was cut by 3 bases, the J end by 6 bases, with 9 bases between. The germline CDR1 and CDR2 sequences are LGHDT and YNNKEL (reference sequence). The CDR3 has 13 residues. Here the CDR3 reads CASSQLGSQPQHF. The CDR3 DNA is TGTGCCAGCAGCCAGCTGGGGAGTCAGCCCCAGCATTTT.

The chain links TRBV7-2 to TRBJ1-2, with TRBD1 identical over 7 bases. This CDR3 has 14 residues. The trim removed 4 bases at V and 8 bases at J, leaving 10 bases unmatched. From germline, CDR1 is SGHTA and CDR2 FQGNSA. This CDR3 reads CASSSPNRGGGYTF. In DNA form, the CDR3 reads TGTGCCAGCAGCTCGCCGAACAGGGGTGGCGGCTACACCTTC.

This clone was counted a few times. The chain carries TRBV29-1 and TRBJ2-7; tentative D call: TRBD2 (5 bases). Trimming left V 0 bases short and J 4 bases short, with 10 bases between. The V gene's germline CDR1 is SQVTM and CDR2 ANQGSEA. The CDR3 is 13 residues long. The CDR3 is CSVEDNPGYEQYF. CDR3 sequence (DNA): TGCAGCGTTGAAGATAATCCGGGATACGAGCAGTACTTC.

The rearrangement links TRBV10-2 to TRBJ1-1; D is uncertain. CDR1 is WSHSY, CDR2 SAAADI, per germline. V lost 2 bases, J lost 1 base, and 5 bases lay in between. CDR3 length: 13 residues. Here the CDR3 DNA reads TGCGCCAGCAGTGAGCCCCCGAACACTGAAGCTTTCTTT. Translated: CASSEPPNTEAFF.

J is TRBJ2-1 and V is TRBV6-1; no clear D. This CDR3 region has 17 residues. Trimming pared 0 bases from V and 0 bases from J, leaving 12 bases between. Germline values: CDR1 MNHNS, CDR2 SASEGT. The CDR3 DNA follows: TGTGCCAGCAGTGAAGCGCGAGGATCAAGCTCCTACAATGAGCAGTTCTTC. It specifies CASSEARGSSSYNEQFF.